This T cell receptor (beta chain) came from a study of beta chain features in type 1 diabetes. Overall study context: Healthy donors resembled patients in age, gender and cell yields.

Study conclusions and caveats: A moderate, significant TCRB CDR3 shortening appeared in type 1 diabetes across four CD4+ subsets.

Sequencing targeted expressed TCRB transcripts, as all isolated RNA had been reverse transcribed. Assay: immunoSEQ multiplex PCR; the TCRdb copy retains only in-frame clones and omits some. The table has a few hundred thousand clones, less than 15% seen once; the top ten hold 0.015%. V lost 0 bases to trimming and J lost 0 bases; unmatched junction nucleotides: 3. CDR1 and CDR2 from the germline V gene are KGHSH and LQKENI. The CDR3 is made up of 16 amino acids. About this clone itself: What it recognizes is unknown.

This receptor was taken from a woman younger than 30 with type 1 diabetes. Sequencing used naive CD4+ T cells from blood. The rearrangement joins TRBV18 to TRBJ2-3, with TRBD2 matching over 7 bases. Here the CDR3 DNA reads TGTGCCAGCTCACCACCCGGCGGGGGAAGCACAGATACGCAGTATTTT. Protein sequence: CASSPPGGGSTDTQYF. Full variable domain (missing parts from reference TRBV18 and TRBJ2-3): NAGVMQNPRHLVRRRGQEARLRCSPMKGHSHVYWYRQLPEEGLKFMVYLQKENIIDESGMPKERFSAEFPKEGPSILRIQQVVRGDSAAYFCASSPPGGGSTDTQYFGPGTRLTVL.